These 15 T cell receptor beta chains came from one sample sequenced in a study of blood T cell repertoires in COVID-19. Sequenced by immunoSEQ multiplex PCR; TCRdb stores in-frame clones only, minus some. Altogether 98,000 or so clones are present, about 80% being singletons, with the ten largest covering more than 20%. Sequencing input: peripheral blood. The receptors here all came from a man between 60 and 75 years old with acute or convalescent COVID-19.

The J gene is TRBJ1-4, the V gene TRBV18; possible D gene TRBD1, 5 bases. There are 14 residues in the CDR3. The germline gives CDR1 KGHSH, CDR2 LQKENI. The V gene lost 1 base and the J gene lost 8 bases, with 11 bases spanning the gap. Written as DNA, the CDR3 is TGTGCCAGCTCACCACGTCAGGGTTCGGAAAAACTGTTTTTT. It yields the protein CASSPRQGSEKLFF.

V gene TRBV5-8 combines with J gene TRBJ1-2, with D perhaps matching TRBD1 (6 bases). Germline CDR1 SGHTS, CDR2 YDEGEE. The V end lost 3 bases, the J end lost 5 bases, and 14 bases lay between the germline ends. The CDR3 totals 14 residues. The CDR3 nucleotides read TGTGCCAGCAGCTCGCAGGGGAGAGGGTATGGCTACACCTTC. Amino acids: CASSSQGRGYGYTF.

The chain recombines TRBV9 with TRBJ2-1; no clear D. V gave up 0 bases and J gave up 4 bases, with 5 bases separating them. Germline lookup yields CDR1 SGDLS and CDR2 YYNGEE. This CDR3 is built from 13 residues. The CDR3 DNA reads TGTGCCAGCAGCGTAGCTAGTTACAATGAGCAGTTCTTC. Translating it yields CASSVASYNEQFF. Variable domain in full (rest from reference TRBV9 and TRBJ2-1): DSGVTQTPKHLITATGQRVTLRCSPRSGDLSVYWYQQSLDQGLQFLIQYYNGEERAKGNILERFSAQQFPDLHSELNLSSLELGDSALYFCASSVASYNEQFFGPGTRLTVL.

V is TRBV11-2 and J is TRBJ2-5; 7 bases match TRBD1. Per the germline V gene, CDR1 is SGHAT and CDR2 is FQNNGV. The V segment lost 2 bases and the J segment 1 base; nucleotides outside the gene matches: 7. CDR3 size: 16 residues. Here the CDR3 reads CASSLFLGTAQETQYF. CDR3 nucleotide sequence: TGTGCCAGCAGCTTATTCCTTGGGACAGCCCAAGAGACCCAGTACTTC. The variable domain in full, with the rest retrieved from reference TRBV11-2 and TRBJ2-5, is EAGVAQSPRYKIIEKRQSVAFWCNPISGHATLYWYQQILGQGPKLLIQFQNNGVVDDSQLPKDRFSAERLKGVDSTLKIQPAKLEDSAVYLCASSLFLGTAQETQYFGPGTRLLVL.

The chain is built from TRBV28 and TRBJ1-5; D gene ambiguous. Trimming took 1 base from V and 4 from J, leaving 8 bases between them. The CDR3 runs 14 residues. Germline-derived CDR1 and CDR2 are MDHEN and SYDVKM. This CDR3 is CASSLLAGNQPQHF. Here the CDR3 DNA reads TGTGCCAGCAGTTTATTAGCGGGGAATCAGCCCCAGCATTTT.

This chain connects TRBV10-3 to TRBJ1-5, with 7 positions matching TRBD1. Germline-derived CDR1 and CDR2 are ENHRY and SYGVKD. There are 16 residues in the CDR3. J gave up 0 bases and V 5 bases, and 7 bases lay outside the gene matches. This chain's CDR3 is CAISPQQGNSNQPQHF. DNA for the CDR3: TGTGCCATCAGTCCGCAACAGGGGAATAGCAATCAGCCCCAGCATTTT.

This clone was observed a single time. The rearrangement joins TRBV28 to TRBJ2-7, with D maybe TRBD1 (5 bases). Germline assignment: CDR1 MDHEN and CDR2 SYDVKM. V was cut by 3 bases and J by 7 bases, with 10 bases left in between. The CDR3 runs to 12 residues. CDR3 residues: CASSFQDREQYF. CDR3 nucleotide sequence: TGTGCCAGCAGTTTCCAAGACAGAGAGCAGTACTTC. Variable domain in full (rest from reference TRBV28 and TRBJ2-7): DVKVTQSSRYLVKRTGEKVFLECVQDMDHENMFWYRQDPGLGLRLIYFSYDVKMKEKGDIPEGYSVSREKKERFSLILESASTNQTSMYLCASSFQDREQYFGPGTRLTVT.

The chain links TRBV6-5 to TRBJ1-2, with a tentative D call TRBD1 (6 bases). Trimming left V 9 bases short and J 8 bases short, with 13 bases between. The length of the CDR3 is 11 residues. CDR1 is MNHEY, CDR2 SVGAGI, per germline. The CDR3 loop reads CASQIGGGYTF. CDR3 DNA sequence: TGTGCCAGTCAAATAGGGGGAGGCTACACCTTC.

The rearrangement uses TRBV2 and TRBJ2-1; 7 bases fit TRBD1. The junction had 13 bases not matched to a gene; V was cut back by 11 bases and J by 6 bases. There are 14 residues in the CDR3. In germline, CDR1 is SNHLY, CDR2 FYNNEI. Here the CDR3 reads CACWGQRQVNEQFF. As DNA, the CDR3 is TGTGCCTGTTGGGGACAGCGGCAGGTCAATGAGCAGTTCTTC. Complete variable domain (other parts from reference TRBV2 and TRBJ2-1): EPEVTQTPSHQVTQMGQEVILRCVPISNHLYFYWYRQILGQKVEFLVSFYNNEISEKSEIFDDQFSVERPDGSNFTLKIRSTKLEDSAMYFCACWGQRQVNEQFFGPGTRLTVL.

Only a few counts were recorded for this clone. The chain has TRBV6-6 and TRBJ1-2, with D maybe TRBD1 (6 bases). This CDR3 contains 13 residues. The V and J ends lost 6 bases and 3 bases respectively, with 11 bases between them. Germline CDR1 and CDR2: MNHNY and SVGAGI (reference sequence). The CDR3 loop is CASSHRVDYGYTF. CDR3 DNA sequence: TGTGCCAGCAGCCACAGGGTTGACTATGGCTACACCTTC.

The V gene is TRBV19, the J gene TRBJ2-3; 9 nucleotides align to TRBD1. The germline gives CDR1 LNHDA, CDR2 SQIVND (reference sequence). The CDR3 runs 16 residues. V was pared by 10 bases and J by 2 bases, with 13 bases of the junction left unmatched. The chain's CDR3 is CANPYPGQGNTDTQYF. The DNA for the CDR3 is TGTGCCAACCCTTATCCGGGACAGGGAAACACAGATACGCAGTATTTT.

This chain joins TRBV27 and TRBJ2-7; 9 nucleotides line up with TRBD2. Per the germline V gene, CDR1 is MNHEY and CDR2 is SMNVEV (reference sequence). V lost 2 bases, J lost 2 bases, and 7 bases stayed unmatched. CDR3 length: 16 amino acids. For the CDR3, the DNA is TGTGCCAGCAGTTTAAACGGGCGGGAGGGAGCCTACGAGCAGTACTTC. This codes for CASSLNGREGAYEQYF.

The rearrangement uses TRBV5-1 and TRBJ1-4, with unresolved D. Trimming removed 4 bases at V and 5 bases at J, with 12 bases between. There are 14 residues in the CDR3. CDR1 and CDR2 from the germline V gene are SGHRS and YFSETQ. The CDR3 nucleotides are TGCGCCAGCAGCCTCGGGATCACAAATGAAAAACTGTTTTTT. Its protein product is CASSLGITNEKLFF.

The chain uses TRBV7-8 and TRBJ2-3; TRBD2 might be the D (6 bases). The length of the CDR3 is 12 residues. The V gene lost 5 bases and the J gene lost 6 bases, with 9 bases spanning the gap. The germline CDR1 and CDR2 sequences are SGHVS and FQNEAQ. CDR3 protein: CASSIGRDTQYF. As DNA, the CDR3 is TGTGCCAGCAGCATAGGGAGGGATACGCAGTATTTT.

The sample holds a few counts of this clone. This chain uses TRBV7-9 with TRBJ2-1; TRBD2 aligns across 7 bases. Germline CDR1 SEHNR, CDR2 FQNEAQ (reference sequence). The CDR3 is 16 residues long. V lost 1 base and J lost 9; bases outside the gene matches: 12. The CDR3 DNA reads TGTGCCAGCAGCTTAGGGCGCGGGAGATTCTCGGGTGAGCAGTTCTTC. This codes for CASSLGRGRFSGEQFF.